This TCR beta chain was retrieved from a study of CD8 T cells in Susac syndrome. Study background: Intravenous immunoglobulin alone or corticosteroids were being given to patients with Susac syndrome at blood draw, unless they were therapy-naive. Overall study findings and caveats: In Susac syndrome, the CD4+ T cell repertoires did not show clonal expansion.

V shed 8 bases and J shed 7 bases, with 18 bases lying between them. The CDR3 has 13 residues. CDR1 and CDR2 (germline): SNHLY, FYNNEI. Concerning this clonotype: The antigen is not known.

After extraction with the RNeasy kit, about 0.45 to 1 ug of the RNA was reverse transcribed using random hexamers. TCR beta CDR3 was amplified by immunoSEQ multiplex PCR. This amplification extended across 54 Vbeta and 13 Jbeta segments. MiXCR, run by TCRdb on the immunoSEQ multiplex PCR reads, gives a single entry per CDR3 protein. The sample lists under 200,000 distinct CDR3 sequences; 90% to 97% were seen once. Sequencing of TCR beta covered CD8+ and CD4+ T cells obtained from blood. This TCR came from a human donor with Susac syndrome. The sample comprised CD4+ T cells from PBMCs. This chain links TRBV2 with TRBJ2-7; D is perhaps TRBD1 (6 bases). In DNA form, the CDR3 reads TGTGCCAGCGGGTACAGGGTCCTGGGAGAGCAGTACTTC. Encoded protein: CASGYRVLGEQYF.